This TCR beta chain was documented in a study of CD8 T cells in Susac syndrome. Sequencing targeted TCR beta in T cells from blood (CD8+ and CD4+). Treatment-naive patients with stable or active relapsing-remitting disease were the multiple sclerosis controls. Isolation of CD8+ and CD4+ T cells was performed negatively, whereas enrichment of TEMRA cells was done by FACS. The germline CDR1 and CDR2 sequences are MNHEY and SMNVEV (reference sequence). Trimming stripped 2 bases from V and 4 bases from J, with 16 bases between. This CDR3 contains 16 residues. Random hexamers primed reverse transcription of roughly 0.5 to 1 ug RNA. TCR beta CDR3 was amplified by immunoSEQ covering 54 Vbeta and 13 Jbeta. Each CDR3 protein is one row after TCRdb ran MiXCR on the immunoSEQ multiplex PCR reads. The sample lists approximately 280,000 distinct CDR3 sequences, roughly 85% occurring once.

The chain joins TRBV27 to TRBJ2-3, with D perhaps given as TRBD1 or TRBD2 (5 bases each). This clonotype originated in a human donor with multiple sclerosis. The specimen sequenced was CD8+ T cells from PBMCs. CDR3 sequence (DNA): TGTGCCAGCAGTTTAATTAGGGAGAGGGGCCCAGATACGCAGTATTTT. Amino acids: CASSLIRERGPDTQYF.